Included here is one TCR beta chain sequence, with context. These data belong to a study of shared clonotypes between healthy human individuals. Study-wide context: CD4 naive cells filled three plates per donor, CD4 memory three, CD8 naive two and CD8 memory one.

Each subset's genomic DNA was shared equally among a number of immunoSEQ plates. Clones were read by immunoSEQ multiplex PCR, and TCRdb kept only the in-frame ones, dropping some. The table records around 320,000 clones, roughly 87% of them present only once. Trimming removed 4 bases from V and 6 bases from J; junction bases left unmatched: 8. Germline loops: CDR1 MNHEY, CDR2 SMNVEV (reference sequence). There are 15 residues in the CDR3. V gene TRBV27 combines with J gene TRBJ2-1, with 8 bases that match TRBD2. The TCR sequence derives from a man between 18 and 35 years old in good health. What was sequenced was memory CD8+ T cells sorted from blood. The subset: CD45RO+ cells pooled with CCR7-negative TemRA cells. The CDR3 region is CASSSGLGSVNEQFF. CDR3 coding DNA: TGTGCCAGCAGTTCGGGACTAGGGTCCGTCAATGAGCAGTTCTTC.